This T cell receptor beta chain is from a study of a mutant IDH1 vaccine in newly diagnosed glioma. About the research overall: Treated individuals were about 62% male and around 40% female, averaging 40.4 years of age.

Concerning this clone itself: Its antigen is still unknown.

As for time point: week 35, safety follow-up. The investigators gave 300 ug of mutant IDH1 20-mer peptide in each vaccine dose, together with topical imiquimod. Patients in the study were vaccinated eight times, receiving shots in weeks 1, 3, 5, 7, 11, 15, 19 and 23. Germline trimming cut 2 bases from V and 5 bases from J; bases unmatched to any gene: 9. CDR1 is MGHRA, CDR2 YSYEKL, per germline. CDR3 length: 18 residues. Overall study results and limits: Pseudoprogression apparently tracked independently of changes in top peripheral T cell clonotypes.

The repertoire was sequenced with immunoSEQ multiplex PCR; TCRdb's copy has only in-frame clones and lacks some. The sample lists approximately 62,000 clones; 84% were seen once. Sequenced material: PBMCs, taken from a glioma patient whose treatment included an IDH1 peptide vaccine. The clonotype comes from a man aged 30 to 45 with glioma. This chain uses TRBV4-1 with TRBJ2-2, with 12 bases aligning to TRBD1. Here the CDR3 reads CASSQFPGTGGNTGELFF. The DNA for the CDR3 is TGCGCCAGCAGCCAATTCCCCGGGACAGGGGGCAATACCGGGGAGCTGTTTTTT.